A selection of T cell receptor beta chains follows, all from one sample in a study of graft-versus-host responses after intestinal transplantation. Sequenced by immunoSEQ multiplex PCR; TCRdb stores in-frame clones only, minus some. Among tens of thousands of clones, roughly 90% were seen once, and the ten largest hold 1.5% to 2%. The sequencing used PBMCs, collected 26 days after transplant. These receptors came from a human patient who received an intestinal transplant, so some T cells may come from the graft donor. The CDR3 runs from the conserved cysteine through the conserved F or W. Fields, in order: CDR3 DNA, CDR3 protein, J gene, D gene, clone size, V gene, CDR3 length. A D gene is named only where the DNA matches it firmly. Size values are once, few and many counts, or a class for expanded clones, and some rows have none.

CDR3nt: TGTGCCAGCAGCACATTCATCGGGACAGGCTATGGCTACACCTTC; CDR3aa: CASSTFIGTGYGYTF; j_gene: TRBJ1-2; d_gene: TRBD1; abundance: .; v_gene: TRBV7-9; len: 15
CDR3nt: TGTGCCAGTATGGCGGCCAAGAGGGCATCTATGAACACTGAAGCTTTCTTT; CDR3aa: CASMAAKRASMNTEAFF; j_gene: TRBJ1-1; d_gene: .; abundance: .; v_gene: TRBV19; len: 17
CDR3nt: TGTGCCAGCAGACCCCGGGACAGGGGCGGCGGGGAGACCCAGTACTTC; CDR3aa: CASRPRDRGGGETQYF; j_gene: TRBJ2-5; d_gene: TRBD1; abundance: .; v_gene: TRBV5-6; len: 16
CDR3nt: TGTGCCAGCAGTCACTCACAGGGTCCCCTGGGGAATGGCTACACCTTC; CDR3aa: CASSHSQGPLGNGYTF; j_gene: TRBJ1-2; d_gene: .; abundance: .; v_gene: TRBV28; len: 16
CDR3nt: TGTGCCAGCAGCTCAGATCGCTACGAGCAGTACTTC; CDR3aa: CASSSDRYEQYF; j_gene: TRBJ2-7; d_gene: .; abundance: .; v_gene: TRBV7-9; len: 12
CDR3nt: TGTGCCAGCAGCTTGGGAGGAGGTGGGGAGCAGTTCTTC; CDR3aa: CASSLGGGGEQFF; j_gene: TRBJ2-1; d_gene: .; abundance: .; v_gene: TRBV5-5; len: 13
CDR3nt: TGTGCCAGCAGTTTATCGGGGGAGGGTACCTACGAGCAGTACTTC; CDR3aa: CASSLSGEGTYEQYF; j_gene: TRBJ2-7; d_gene: TRBD2; abundance: .; v_gene: TRBV27; len: 15
CDR3nt: TGTGCCAGCAGCCAGACTAGGCAGGGTCAGCCCCAGCATTTT; CDR3aa: CASSQTRQGQPQHF; j_gene: TRBJ1-5; d_gene: .; abundance: once; v_gene: TRBV4-2; len: 14
CDR3nt: TGTGCCATCACGGGCGGGAGCTCCTACGAGCAGTACTTC; CDR3aa: CAITGGSSYEQYF; j_gene: TRBJ2-7; d_gene: TRBD2; abundance: few; v_gene: TRBV10-3; len: 13
CDR3nt: TGTGCCAGCAGCTTAACAGGAACTAATACAGAGACCCAGTACTTC; CDR3aa: CASSLTGTNTETQYF; j_gene: TRBJ2-5; d_gene: .; abundance: .; v_gene: TRBV13; len: 15
CDR3nt: TGCGCCAGCAGCCAAGGTCGGGACAATCGTGGCTACACCTTC; CDR3aa: CASSQGRDNRGYTF; j_gene: TRBJ1-2; d_gene: .; abundance: .; v_gene: TRBV4-1; len: 14
CDR3nt: TGTGCCAGCCGACAGGGGGTGGAGGAAAAACTGTTTTTT; CDR3aa: CASRQGVEEKLFF; j_gene: TRBJ1-4; d_gene: TRBD1; abundance: once; v_gene: TRBV6-5; len: 13
CDR3nt: TGCAGCGTTGTTGTGTCGAATGAGCAGTTCTTC; CDR3aa: CSVVVSNEQFF; j_gene: TRBJ2-1; d_gene: .; abundance: .; v_gene: TRBV29-1; len: 11
CDR3nt: TGTGCCAGCAGCTTGGGGGCAGGGGGACAGCAAGAGACCCAGTACTTC; CDR3aa: CASSLGAGGQQETQYF; j_gene: TRBJ2-5; d_gene: TRBD1; abundance: .; v_gene: TRBV5-6; len: 16
CDR3nt: TGTGCCAGCTTGGAGGGGCTCGAGAAAGATACGCAGTATTTT; CDR3aa: CASLEGLEKDTQYF; j_gene: TRBJ2-3; d_gene: .; abundance: .; v_gene: TRBV2; len: 14
CDR3nt: TGTGCCAGCAGCTTGACAGGGGAGGGTCCCGAGCAGTACTTC; CDR3aa: CASSLTGEGPEQYF; j_gene: TRBJ2-7; d_gene: .; abundance: .; v_gene: TRBV7-6; len: 14
CDR3nt: TGTGCCAGCAGCACCGGGACAGGGCCTCTTCAGTACTTC; CDR3aa: CASSTGTGPLQYF; j_gene: TRBJ2-4; d_gene: TRBD1; abundance: .; v_gene: TRBV9; len: 13